This T cell receptor (beta chain) stems from a study of control samples from healthy donors and cancer patients. Data came from immunoSEQ multiplex PCR; TCRdb stores just in-frame clones and leaves some out. The profile covers some 250,000 clones, with roughly 80% appearing a single time and approximately 12% taken by the ten largest. Germline assignment: CDR1 SGHKS and CDR2 YYEKEE (reference sequence). The V end was cut by 0 bases, the J end by 4 bases, with 13 bases between. This CDR3 has 15 amino acids. Material for sequencing was PBMCs. This chain links TRBV5-5 with TRBJ1-2, with D perhaps TRBD1 (6 bases). The receptor was derived from a woman between 55 and 75 years old with lung cancer. The CDR3 spells CASSLEDRVFYGYTF. The DNA for the CDR3 is TGTGCCAGCAGCTTGGAGGACAGAGTCTTCTATGGCTACACCTTC.